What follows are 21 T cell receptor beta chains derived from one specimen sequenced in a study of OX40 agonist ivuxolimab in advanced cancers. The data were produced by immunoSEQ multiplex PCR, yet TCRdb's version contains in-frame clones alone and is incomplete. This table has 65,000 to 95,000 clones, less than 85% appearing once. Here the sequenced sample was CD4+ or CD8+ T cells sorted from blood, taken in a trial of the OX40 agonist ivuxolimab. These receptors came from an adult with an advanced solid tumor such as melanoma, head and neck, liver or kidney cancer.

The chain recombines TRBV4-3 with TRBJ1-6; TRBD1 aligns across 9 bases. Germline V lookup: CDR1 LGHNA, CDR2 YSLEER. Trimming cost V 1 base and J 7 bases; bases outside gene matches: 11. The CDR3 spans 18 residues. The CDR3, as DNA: TGCGCCAGCAGCCAAGGTTTACAGGGGGCCATTATCAATTCACCCCTCCACTTT. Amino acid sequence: CASSQGLQGAIINSPLHF.

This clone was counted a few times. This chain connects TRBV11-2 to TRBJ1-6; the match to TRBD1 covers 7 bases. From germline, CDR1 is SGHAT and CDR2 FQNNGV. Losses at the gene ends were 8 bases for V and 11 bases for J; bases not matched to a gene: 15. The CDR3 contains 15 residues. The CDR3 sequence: CASALEDRHLPPLHF. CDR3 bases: TGTGCCAGCGCTCTCGAGGACAGGCATCTGCCACCCCTCCACTTT.

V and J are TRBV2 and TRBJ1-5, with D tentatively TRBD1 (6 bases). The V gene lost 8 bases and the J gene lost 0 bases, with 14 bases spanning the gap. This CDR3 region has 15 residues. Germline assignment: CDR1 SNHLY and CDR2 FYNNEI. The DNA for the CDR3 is TGTGCCAGCGGCCGGGGGCCTTATAGCAATCAGCCCCAGCATTTT. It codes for CASGRGPYSNQPQHF.

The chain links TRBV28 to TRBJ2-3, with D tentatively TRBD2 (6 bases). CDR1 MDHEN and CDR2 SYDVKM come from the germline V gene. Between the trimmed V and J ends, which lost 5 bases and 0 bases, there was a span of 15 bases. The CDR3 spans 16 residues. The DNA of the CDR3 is TGTGCCAGCAGTACCGAGGCGGGGCGCAGCACAGATACGCAGTATTTT. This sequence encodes CASSTEAGRSTDTQYF.

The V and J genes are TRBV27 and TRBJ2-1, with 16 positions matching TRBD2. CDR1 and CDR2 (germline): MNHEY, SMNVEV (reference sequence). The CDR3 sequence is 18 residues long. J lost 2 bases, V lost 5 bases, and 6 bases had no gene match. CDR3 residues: CASSTGLAGGITYNEQFF. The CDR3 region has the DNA TGTGCCAGCAGTACGGGACTAGCGGGAGGGATAACCTACAATGAGCAGTTCTTC.

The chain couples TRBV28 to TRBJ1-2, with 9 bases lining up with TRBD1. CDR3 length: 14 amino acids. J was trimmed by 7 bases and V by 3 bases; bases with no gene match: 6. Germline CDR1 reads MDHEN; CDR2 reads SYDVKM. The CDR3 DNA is TGTGCCAGCAGTTTCTCGGACAGGGGAGGTGGCTACACCTTC. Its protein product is CASSFSDRGGGYTF.

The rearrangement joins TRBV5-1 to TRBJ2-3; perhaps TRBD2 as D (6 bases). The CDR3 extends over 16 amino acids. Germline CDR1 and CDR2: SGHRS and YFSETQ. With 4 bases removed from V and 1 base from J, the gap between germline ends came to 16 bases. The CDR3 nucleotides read TGCGCCAGCAGCCCAGGCCCGGGGGATGGCACAGATACGCAGTATTTT. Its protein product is CASSPGPGDGTDTQYF.

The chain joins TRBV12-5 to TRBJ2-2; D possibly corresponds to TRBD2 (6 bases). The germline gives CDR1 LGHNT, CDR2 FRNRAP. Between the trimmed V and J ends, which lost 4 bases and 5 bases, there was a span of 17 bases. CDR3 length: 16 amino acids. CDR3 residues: CASGSSFGGVTGELFF. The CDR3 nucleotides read TGTGCTAGTGGTTCCAGTTTCGGCGGGGTAACCGGGGAGCTGTTTTTT.

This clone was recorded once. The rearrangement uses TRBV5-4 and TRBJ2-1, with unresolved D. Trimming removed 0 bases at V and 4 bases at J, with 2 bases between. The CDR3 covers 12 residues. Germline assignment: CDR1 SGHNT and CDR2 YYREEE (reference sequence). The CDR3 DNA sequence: TGTGCCAGCAGCTTGGATTACAATGAGCAGTTCTTC. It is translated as CASSLDYNEQFF.

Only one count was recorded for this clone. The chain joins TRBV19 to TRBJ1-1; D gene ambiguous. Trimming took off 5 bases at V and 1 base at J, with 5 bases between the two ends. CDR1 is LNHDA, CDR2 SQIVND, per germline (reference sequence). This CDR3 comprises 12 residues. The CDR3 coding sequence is TGTGCCAGTAGTCACGGGAACACTGAAGCTTTCTTT. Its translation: CASSHGNTEAFF.

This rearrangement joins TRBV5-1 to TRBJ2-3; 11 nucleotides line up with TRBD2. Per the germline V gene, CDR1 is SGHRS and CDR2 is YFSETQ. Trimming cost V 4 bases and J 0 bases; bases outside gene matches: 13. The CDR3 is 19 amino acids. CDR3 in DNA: TGCGCCAGCAGCCCCGTCCCCCTCACTAGCGGGAGAAGCACAGATACGCAGTATTTT. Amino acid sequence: CASSPVPLTSGRSTDTQYF.

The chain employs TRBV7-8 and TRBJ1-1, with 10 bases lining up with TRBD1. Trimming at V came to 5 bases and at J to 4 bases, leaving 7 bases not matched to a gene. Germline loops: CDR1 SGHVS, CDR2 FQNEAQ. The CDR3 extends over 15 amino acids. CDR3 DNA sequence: TGTGCCAGCAGCCTAGGACAGGGGGGAGTCACTGAAGCTTTCTTT. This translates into CASSLGQGGVTEAFF.

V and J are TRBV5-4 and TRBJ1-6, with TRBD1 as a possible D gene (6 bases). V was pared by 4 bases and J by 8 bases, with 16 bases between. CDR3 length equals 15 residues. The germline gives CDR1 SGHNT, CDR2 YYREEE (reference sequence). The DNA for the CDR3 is TGTGCCAGCAGCCGGGACCAAAGGGGGGATTCACCCCTCCACTTT. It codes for CASSRDQRGDSPLHF. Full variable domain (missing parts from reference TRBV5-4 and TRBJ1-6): ETGVTQSPTHLIKTRGQQVTLRCSSQSGHNTVSWYQQALGQGPQFIFQYYREEENGRGNFPPRFSGLQFPNYSSELNVNALELDDSALYLCASSRDQRGDSPLHFGNGTRLTVT.

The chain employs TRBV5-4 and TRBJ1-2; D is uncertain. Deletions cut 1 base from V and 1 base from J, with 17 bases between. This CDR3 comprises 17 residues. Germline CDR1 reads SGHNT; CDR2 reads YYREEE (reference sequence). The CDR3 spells CASSLKRGVGDNYGYTF. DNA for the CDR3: TGTGCCAGCAGCTTGAAGAGAGGTGTGGGAGATAACTATGGCTACACCTTC.

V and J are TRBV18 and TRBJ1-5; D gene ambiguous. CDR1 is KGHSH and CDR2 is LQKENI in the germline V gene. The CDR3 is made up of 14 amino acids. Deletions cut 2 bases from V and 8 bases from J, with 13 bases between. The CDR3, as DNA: TGTGCCAGCTCACCATCTCACAATCAAGAGCCCCAGCATTTT. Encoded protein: CASSPSHNQEPQHF.

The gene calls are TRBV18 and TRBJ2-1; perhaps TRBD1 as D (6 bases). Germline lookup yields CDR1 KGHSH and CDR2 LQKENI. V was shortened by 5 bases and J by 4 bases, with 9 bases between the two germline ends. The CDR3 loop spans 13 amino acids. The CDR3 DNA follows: TGTGCCAGCTCAGGCCAGGGGTACAATGAGCAGTTCTTC. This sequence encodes CASSGQGYNEQFF.

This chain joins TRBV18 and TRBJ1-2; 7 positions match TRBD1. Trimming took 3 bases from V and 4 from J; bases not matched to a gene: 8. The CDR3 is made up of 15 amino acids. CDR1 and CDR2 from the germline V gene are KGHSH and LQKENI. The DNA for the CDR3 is TGTGCCAGCTCACCGTCCGGGACAGACGGCTATGGCTACACCTTC. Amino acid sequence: CASSPSGTDGYGYTF.

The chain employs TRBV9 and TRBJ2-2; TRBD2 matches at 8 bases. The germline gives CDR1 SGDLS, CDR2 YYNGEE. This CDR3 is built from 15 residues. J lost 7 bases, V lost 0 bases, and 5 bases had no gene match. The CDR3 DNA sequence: TGTGCCAGCAGCGTAGCGGGAGGGCCCAGCGGGGAGCTGTTTTTT. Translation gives CASSVAGGPSGELFF.

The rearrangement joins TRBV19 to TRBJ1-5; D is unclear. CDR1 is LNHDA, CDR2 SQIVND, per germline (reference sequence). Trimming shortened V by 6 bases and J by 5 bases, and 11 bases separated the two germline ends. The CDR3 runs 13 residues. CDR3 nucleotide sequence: TGTGCCAGTAGCCGGAACGGGGATCAGCCCCAGCATTTT. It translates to CASSRNGDQPQHF.

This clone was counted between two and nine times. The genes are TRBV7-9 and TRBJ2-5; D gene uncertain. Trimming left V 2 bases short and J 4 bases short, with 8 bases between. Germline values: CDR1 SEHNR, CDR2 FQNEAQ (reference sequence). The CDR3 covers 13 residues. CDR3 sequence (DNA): TGTGCCAGCAGCTTACCGCCAACAGAGACCCAGTACTTC. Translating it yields CASSLPPTETQYF.

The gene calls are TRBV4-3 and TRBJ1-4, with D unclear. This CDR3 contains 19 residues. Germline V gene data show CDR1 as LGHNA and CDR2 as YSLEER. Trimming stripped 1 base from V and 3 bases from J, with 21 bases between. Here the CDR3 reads CASSQGIRWREEANEKLFF. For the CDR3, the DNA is TGCGCCAGCAGCCAAGGAATAAGGTGGCGCGAGGAGGCTAATGAAAAACTGTTTTTT.